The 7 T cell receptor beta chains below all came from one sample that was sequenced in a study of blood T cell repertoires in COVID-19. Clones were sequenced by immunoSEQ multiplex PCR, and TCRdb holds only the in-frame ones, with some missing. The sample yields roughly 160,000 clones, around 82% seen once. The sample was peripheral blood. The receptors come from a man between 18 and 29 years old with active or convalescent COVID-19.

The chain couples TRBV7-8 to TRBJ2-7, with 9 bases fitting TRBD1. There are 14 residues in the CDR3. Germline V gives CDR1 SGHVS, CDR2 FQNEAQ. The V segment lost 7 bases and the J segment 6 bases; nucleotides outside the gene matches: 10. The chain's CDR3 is CASIEQGAYSEQYF. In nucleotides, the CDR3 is TGTGCCAGCATCGAACAGGGGGCATACAGCGAGCAGTACTTC.

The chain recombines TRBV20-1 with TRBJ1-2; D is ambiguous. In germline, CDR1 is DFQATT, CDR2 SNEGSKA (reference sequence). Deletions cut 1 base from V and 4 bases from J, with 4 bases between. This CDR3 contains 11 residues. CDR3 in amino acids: CSARVAYGYTF. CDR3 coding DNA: TGCAGTGCTAGAGTAGCCTATGGCTACACCTTC.

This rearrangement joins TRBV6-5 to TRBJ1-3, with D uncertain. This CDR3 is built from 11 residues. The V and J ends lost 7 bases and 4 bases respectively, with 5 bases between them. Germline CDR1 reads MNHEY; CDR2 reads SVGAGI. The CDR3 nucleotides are TGTGCCAGCATGGGCGGAAACACCATATATTTT. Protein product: CASMGGNTIYF.

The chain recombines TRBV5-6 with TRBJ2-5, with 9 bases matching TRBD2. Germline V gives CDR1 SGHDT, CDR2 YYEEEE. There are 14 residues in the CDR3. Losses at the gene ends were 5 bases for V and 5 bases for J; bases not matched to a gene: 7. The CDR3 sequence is CASSIAGAGETQYF. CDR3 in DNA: TGTGCCAGCAGTATAGCGGGAGCCGGTGAGACCCAGTACTTC.

The CDR3 DNA is TGTGCCAGCAGCTCCTGGGGCTTAACGGGACAGTCGATTTTCTTC. Amino acid sequence: CASSSWGLTGQSIFF. V gene TRBV11-2 combines with J gene TRBJ2-1, with TRBD1 matching 7 bases. J was trimmed by 16 bases and V by 4 bases; bases with no gene match: 19. Germline assignment: CDR1 SGHAT and CDR2 FQNNGV. The CDR3 has 15 residues. Drawing the rest from reference TRBV11-2 and TRBJ2-1, the complete variable domain is EAGVAQSPRYKIIEKRQSVAFWCNPISGHATLYWYQQILGQGPKLLIQFQNNGVVDDSQLPKDRFSAERLKGVDSTLKIQPAKLEDSAVYLCASSSWGLTGQSIFFGPGTRLTVL.

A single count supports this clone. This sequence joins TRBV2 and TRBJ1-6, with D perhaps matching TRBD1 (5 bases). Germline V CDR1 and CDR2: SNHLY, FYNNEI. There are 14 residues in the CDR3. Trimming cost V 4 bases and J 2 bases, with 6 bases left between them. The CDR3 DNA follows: TGTGCCAGCAGTGGGGGGGCCTATAATTCACCCCTCCACTTT. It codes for CASSGGAYNSPLHF. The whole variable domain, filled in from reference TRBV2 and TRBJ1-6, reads EPEVTQTPSHQVTQMGQEVILRCVPISNHLYFYWYRQILGQKVEFLVSFYNNEISEKSEIFDDQFSVERPDGSNFTLKIRSTKLEDSAMYFCASSGGAYNSPLHFGNGTRLTVT.

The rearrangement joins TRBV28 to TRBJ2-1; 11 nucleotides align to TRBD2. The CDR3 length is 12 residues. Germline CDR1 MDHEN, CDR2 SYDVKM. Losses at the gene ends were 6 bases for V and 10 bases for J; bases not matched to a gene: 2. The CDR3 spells CASRLAGEEQFF. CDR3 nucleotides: TGTGCCAGCAGACTAGCGGGAGAAGAGCAGTTCTTC.